This is a list of T cell receptor beta chains from one sample in a study of T cells after yellow fever vaccination. In TCRdb, the 5' RACE reads were re-called with MiXCR into one record per CDR3 protein. The table has 340,000 or so distinct CDR3 sequences, about 12% seen once. The sample was CD4+ T cells sorted from PBMCs, taken 15 days after the yellow fever booster vaccination. The receptor set was obtained from a man in his late teens or twenties who received the YFV17D yellow fever vaccine. Each CDR3 is given with its conserved first and last residue. D genes are given only for firm matches. Size values are once, few and many counts, or a class for expanded clones, and some rows have none.

j_call clone_size v_call d_call cdr3_aa
TRBJ2-3 NA TRBV11-2 TRBD2 CASSLELSGDFTDTQYF
TRBJ2-7 few TRBV14 TRBD1 CASSLSLGQGIYEQYF
TRBJ1-5 NA TRBV4-1 NA CASSQLRADQPQHF
TRBJ1-1 few TRBV27 NA CASSLTFSNINTEAFF
TRBJ1-1 many TRBV5-1 TRBD1 CASSLQGAGFEAFF
TRBJ1-1 few TRBV11-2 NA CASSLEALGNTEAFF
TRBJ1-6 NA TRBV7-2 TRBD1 CASSSTGGYYNSPLHF
TRBJ1-1 NA TRBV6-1 TRBD1 CASRGQGTEAFF
TRBJ1-2 NA TRBV4-3 TRBD1 CASSPMTGPHGYTF
TRBJ2-2 NA TRBV3-1 NA CASSPPWTGELFF
TRBJ1-5 many TRBV27 NA CASSFRRGNQPQHF
TRBJ2-3 few TRBV18 NA CASSPDRGAGQATDTQYF
TRBJ1-1 NA TRBV4-1 NA CASSQEKRGMNTEAFF
TRBJ2-7 few TRBV12-3/TRBV12-4 TRBD2 CASSHGTSGGTNYEQYF
TRBJ1-3 NA TRBV7-2 NA CASSLLSGASSGNTIYF
TRBJ2-5 NA TRBV10-3 NA CAISEGQGETQYF
TRBJ1-2 many TRBV7-2 NA CASSRRDFYGYTF
TRBJ2-1 few TRBV7-2 TRBD2 CASSLGSGRVAGYNEQFF
TRBJ1-4 few TRBV6-2/TRBV6-3 TRBD1 CAIVQGSGNEKLFF
TRBJ1-5 few TRBV10-3 NA CAISENRMSNQPQHF
TRBJ1-1 NA TRBV7-6 NA CASSQGVITGSTAFF
TRBJ1-2 NA TRBV7-9 NA CASSLGGRGGYGYTF